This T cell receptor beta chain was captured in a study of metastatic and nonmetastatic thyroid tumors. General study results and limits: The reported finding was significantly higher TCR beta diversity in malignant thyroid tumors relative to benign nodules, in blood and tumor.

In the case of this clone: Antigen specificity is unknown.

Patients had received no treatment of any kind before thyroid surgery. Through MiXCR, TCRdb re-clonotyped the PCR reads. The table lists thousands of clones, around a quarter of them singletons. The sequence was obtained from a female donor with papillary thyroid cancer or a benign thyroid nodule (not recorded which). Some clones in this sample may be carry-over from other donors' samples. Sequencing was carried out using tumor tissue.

CDR3 coding DNA: TGTGCCAGCAGCACGGGGACTAGCGGGAGGGCCTACGAGCAGTACTTC. Translated: CASSTGTSGRAYEQYF. V is TRBV27 and J is TRBJ2-7; 16 nucleotides align to TRBD2. CDR3 length equals 16 residues. V shed 6 bases, J shed 2 bases, and the junction held 4 bases outside the gene matches. Germline V gene data show CDR1 as MNHEY and CDR2 as SMNVEV (reference sequence).